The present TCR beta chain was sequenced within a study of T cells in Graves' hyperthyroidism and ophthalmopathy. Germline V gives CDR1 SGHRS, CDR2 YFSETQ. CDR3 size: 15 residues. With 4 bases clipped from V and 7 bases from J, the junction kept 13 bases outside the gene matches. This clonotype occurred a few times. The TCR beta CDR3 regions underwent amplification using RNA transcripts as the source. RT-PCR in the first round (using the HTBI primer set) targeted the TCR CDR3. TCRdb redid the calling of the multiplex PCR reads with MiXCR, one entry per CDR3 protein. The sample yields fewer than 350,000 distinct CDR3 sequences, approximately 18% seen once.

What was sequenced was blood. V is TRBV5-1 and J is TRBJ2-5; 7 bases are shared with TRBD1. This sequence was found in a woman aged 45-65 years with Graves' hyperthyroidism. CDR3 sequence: CASSPRDSSGGTQYF. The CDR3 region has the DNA TGCGCCAGCAGCCCCCGGGACAGCTCTGGGGGGACCCAGTACTTC.